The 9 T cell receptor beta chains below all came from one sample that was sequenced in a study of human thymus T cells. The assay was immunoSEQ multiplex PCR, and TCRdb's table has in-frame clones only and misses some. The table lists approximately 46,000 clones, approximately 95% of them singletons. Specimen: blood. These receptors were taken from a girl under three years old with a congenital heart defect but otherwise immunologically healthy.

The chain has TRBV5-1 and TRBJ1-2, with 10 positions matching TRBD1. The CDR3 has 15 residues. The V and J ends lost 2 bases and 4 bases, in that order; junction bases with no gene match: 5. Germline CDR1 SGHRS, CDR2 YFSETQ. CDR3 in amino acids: CASSLQTGGAYGYTF. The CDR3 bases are TGCGCCAGCAGCTTACAGACAGGGGGCGCCTATGGCTACACCTTC.

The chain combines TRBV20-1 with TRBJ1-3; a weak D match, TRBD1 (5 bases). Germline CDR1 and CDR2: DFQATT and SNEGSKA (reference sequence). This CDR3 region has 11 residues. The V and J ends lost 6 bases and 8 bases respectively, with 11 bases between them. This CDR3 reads CSAAQGHTIYF. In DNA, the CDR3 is TGCAGTGCAGCGCAGGGCCACACCATATATTTT.

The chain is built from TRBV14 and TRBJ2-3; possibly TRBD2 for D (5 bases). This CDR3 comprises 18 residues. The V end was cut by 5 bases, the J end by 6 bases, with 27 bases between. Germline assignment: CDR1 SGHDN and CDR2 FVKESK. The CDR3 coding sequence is TGTGCCAGCAGCTCGATGCGGGCCACGATGAACACAGCGGATACGCAGTATTTT. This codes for CASSSMRATMNTADTQYF. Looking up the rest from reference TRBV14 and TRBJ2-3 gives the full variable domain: EAGVTQFPSHSVIEKGQTVTLRCDPISGHDNLYWYRRVMGKEIKFLLHFVKESKQDESGMPNNRFLAERTGGTYSTLKVQPAELEDSGVYFCASSSMRATMNTADTQYFGPGTRLTVL.

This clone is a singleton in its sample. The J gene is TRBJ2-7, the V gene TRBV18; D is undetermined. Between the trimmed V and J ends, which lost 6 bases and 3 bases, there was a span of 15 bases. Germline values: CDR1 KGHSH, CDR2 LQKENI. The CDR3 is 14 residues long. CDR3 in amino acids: CASSAATRLYEQYF. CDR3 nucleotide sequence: TGTGCCAGCTCCGCCGCCACCAGGCTCTACGAGCAGTACTTC.

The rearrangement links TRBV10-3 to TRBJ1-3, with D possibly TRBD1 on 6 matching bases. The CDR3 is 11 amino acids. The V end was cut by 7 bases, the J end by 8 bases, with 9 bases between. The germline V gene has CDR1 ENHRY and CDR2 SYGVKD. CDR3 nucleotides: TGTGCCATCAACAGGGAGGACACCATATATTTT. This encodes CAINREDTIYF.

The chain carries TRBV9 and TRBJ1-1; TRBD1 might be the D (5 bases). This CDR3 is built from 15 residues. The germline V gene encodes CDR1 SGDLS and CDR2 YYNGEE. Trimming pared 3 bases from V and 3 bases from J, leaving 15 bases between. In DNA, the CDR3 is TGTGCCAGCAGCGGGACCCAGGGATTTGACACTGAAGCTTTCTTT. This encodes CASSGTQGFDTEAFF.

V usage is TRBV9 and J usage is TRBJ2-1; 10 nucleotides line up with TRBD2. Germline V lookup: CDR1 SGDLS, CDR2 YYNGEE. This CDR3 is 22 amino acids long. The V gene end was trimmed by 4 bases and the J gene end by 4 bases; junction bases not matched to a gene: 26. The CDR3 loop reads CASSQYYEGTGIRTSGYNEQFF. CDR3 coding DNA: TGTGCCAGCAGCCAATATTATGAAGGGACAGGAATTCGGACTAGCGGTTACAATGAGCAGTTCTTC.

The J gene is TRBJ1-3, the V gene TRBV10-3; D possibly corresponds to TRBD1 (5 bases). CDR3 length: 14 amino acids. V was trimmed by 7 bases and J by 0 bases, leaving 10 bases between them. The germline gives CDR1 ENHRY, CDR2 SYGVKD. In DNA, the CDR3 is TGTGCCATCAACGCAGGGCCCTCTGGAAACACCATATATTTT. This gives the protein CAINAGPSGNTIYF.

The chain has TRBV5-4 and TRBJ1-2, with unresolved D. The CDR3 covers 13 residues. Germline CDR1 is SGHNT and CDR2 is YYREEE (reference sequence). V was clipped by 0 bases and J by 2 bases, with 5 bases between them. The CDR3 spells CASSLVGNYGYTF. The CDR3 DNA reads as TGTGCCAGCAGCTTGGTGGGGAACTATGGCTACACCTTC. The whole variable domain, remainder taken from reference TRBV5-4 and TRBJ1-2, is ETGVTQSPTHLIKTRGQQVTLRCSSQSGHNTVSWYQQALGQGPQFIFQYYREEENGRGNFPPRFSGLQFPNYSSELNVNALELDDSALYLCASSLVGNYGYTFGSGTRLTVV.